This T cell receptor beta chain was recorded in a study of T-cell reconstitution after alpha-beta-depleted transplantation in children. This CDR3 contains 13 residues. Trimming stripped 4 bases from V and 5 bases from J, with 12 bases between. TCRbeta library construction was performed incorporating unique molecular identifiers. TCRdb itself ran the PCR reads through MiXCR, one entry per CDR3 protein. The sample includes around 700,000 distinct CDR3 sequences, roughly 14% seen only once; the top ten take about 0.79%. This clonotype was observed a handful of times. No antigen is known for it. The study's findings and limits: By about two months after transplant, alpha-beta T cells reportedly arose from several hundred graft clones that had expanded. Some patients owed their high day-60 TCRbeta diversity to surviving recipient T cells and thymic progenitors. At the one-year point after transplant, T-cell counts and TCRbeta diversity were found to come mostly from T cells that had been newly produced.

The material sequenced was PBMCs, taken before TCRalphabeta/CD19-depleted stem cell transplant. The receptor was derived from a girl aged 2 to 10 with congenital amegakaryocytic thrombocytopenia, due to receive a stem cell transplant. This chain connects TRBV12-3 or TRBV12-4 to TRBJ2-7, with D maybe TRBD2 (5 bases). The CDR3 DNA reads as TGTGCCAGCAGTTCTTTCGAGGGTAACGAGCAGTACTTC. Translated, it gives CASSSFEGNEQYF.